What follows is one T cell receptor (beta chain) and its context. Its antigen is still unknown. This sample was included in a study of cytomegalovirus exposure and HLA in healthy donors. Study conclusions and caveats: A later analysis reportedly found that, within productive TCRs, an Asian-associated ancestry cluster had fewer N-insertions than the mean observed across the roughly 730 donors. Several of the most significant clusters appeared, in a later analysis, to be linked to common viral pathogens.

The CDR3 loop spans 15 amino acids. Germline CDR1 reads MNHEY; CDR2 reads SVGAGI. V was clipped by 5 bases and J by 5 bases; unmatched bases: 6. It was with 60 Vbeta and 13 Jbeta primers that the PCR ran. Only in-frame clones appear in the TCRdb table, and some are missing; sequencing was by immunoSEQ multiplex PCR. The sample's table shows some 120,000 clones. Input material: PBMCs. V gene TRBV6-5 combines with J gene TRBJ2-1; 10 bases match TRBD2. This clonotype was sampled from a woman aged 55-69 years in good health and CMV-seronegative. As DNA, the CDR3 is TGTGCCAGCAGTCCACGGACTAGCGGACACAATGAGCAGTTCTTC. It codes for CASSPRTSGHNEQFF.